Shown below are 8 T cell receptor beta chains from a single sample sequenced in a study of blood T cell repertoires in COVID-19. The method was immunoSEQ multiplex PCR; TCRdb's version includes in-frame clones alone and lacks a portion of them. Here the sample spans 150,000 to 200,000 clones, about 86% being singletons. Sample: peripheral blood. Receptor source: a man aged 45-65 years with active or convalescent COVID-19.

The gene calls are TRBV19 and TRBJ1-6; 7 nucleotides match TRBD1. V dropped 1 base and J dropped 11; count of bases not matched to a gene: 8. CDR3 size: 15 residues. Germline CDR1 is LNHDA and CDR2 is SQIVND (reference sequence). CDR3 region: CASSIVVGGAAPLHF. CDR3 sequence (DNA): TGTGCCAGTAGTATAGTCGTAGGGGGCGCAGCACCCCTCCACTTT. Together with reference TRBV19 and TRBJ1-6, the CDR3 gives the full variable domain: DGGITQSPKYLFRKEGQNVTLSCEQNLNHDAMYWYRQDPGQGLRLIYYSQIVNDFQKGDIAEGYSVSREKKESFPLTVTSAQKNPTAFYLCASSIVVGGAAPLHFGNGTRLTVT.

The V and J genes are TRBV28 and TRBJ1-2; no clear D. Germline CDR1 MDHEN, CDR2 SYDVKM. The V gene lost 3 bases and the J gene lost 2 bases, with 7 bases spanning the gap. The CDR3 spans 13 residues. The CDR3 loop is CASSFNRNYGYTF. Here the CDR3 DNA reads TGTGCCAGCAGTTTTAACAGAAACTATGGCTACACCTTC.

This clone was seen a handful of times. J is TRBJ2-5 and V is TRBV2; D might be TRBD2 (7 bases). V was shortened by 5 bases and J by 4 bases, with 17 bases between the two germline ends. Germline lookup yields CDR1 SNHLY and CDR2 FYNNEI. The CDR3 sequence is 15 residues long. CDR3 protein: CASSKGGTRGETQYF. The CDR3 DNA follows: TGTGCCAGCAGTAAGGGGGGGACCCGAGGAGAGACCCAGTACTTC. The entire variable domain, with the rest obtained from reference TRBV2 and TRBJ2-5, is as follows: EPEVTQTPSHQVTQMGQEVILRCVPISNHLYFYWYRQILGQKVEFLVSFYNNEISEKSEIFDDQFSVERPDGSNFTLKIRSTKLEDSAMYFCASSKGGTRGETQYFGPGTRLLVL.

V usage is TRBV7-3 and J usage is TRBJ1-6; 7 bases align to TRBD1. The CDR3 runs 14 residues. The V and J ends lost 0 bases and 8 bases, in that order; junction bases with no gene match: 1. Germline assignment: CDR1 SGHTA and CDR2 FQGTGA. The CDR3 loop is CASSLTGGYSPLHF. The CDR3 bases are TGTGCCAGCAGCTTAACAGGGGGCTATTCACCCCTCCACTTT.

The chain couples TRBV7-9 to TRBJ2-3, with 11 bases fitting TRBD2. J was trimmed by 2 bases and V by 8 bases; bases with no gene match: 12. Germline lookup yields CDR1 SEHNR and CDR2 FQNEAQ (reference sequence). There are 17 residues in the CDR3. The CDR3: CASPKPPGLADTDTQYF. In DNA, the CDR3 is TGTGCCAGCCCCAAACCTCCGGGACTAGCGGACACAGATACGCAGTATTTT.

The V and J genes are TRBV7-3 and TRBJ2-1; D not resolved. The CDR3 is 13 amino acids. Trimming cost V 2 bases and J 9 bases, with 11 bases left between them. The germline V gene encodes CDR1 SGHTA and CDR2 FQGTGA. CDR3 loop: CASSLGSGLEQFF. The CDR3, as DNA: TGTGCCAGCAGCTTAGGATCTGGGCTTGAGCAGTTCTTC.

The chain is built from TRBV2 and TRBJ2-7; D is possibly TRBD1 (5 bases). The CDR3 has 13 residues. V was pared by 4 bases and J by 4 bases, with 11 bases between. Per the germline V gene, CDR1 is SNHLY and CDR2 is FYNNEI. The CDR3 spells CASSGARAYEQYF. CDR3 DNA: TGTGCCAGCAGTGGAGCCAGGGCTTACGAGCAGTACTTC.

The chain combines TRBV19 with TRBJ1-1; 8 bases are shared with TRBD1. The length of the CDR3 is 14 residues. Germline V gives CDR1 LNHDA, CDR2 SQIVND (reference sequence). J gave up 5 bases and V 6 bases, and 8 bases lay outside the gene matches. CDR3 residues: CASSESGGRTEAFF. The CDR3 DNA follows: TGTGCCAGTAGCGAGTCAGGGGGCAGGACTGAAGCTTTCTTT.